These 26 T cell receptor beta chains were all obtained from the same sample, sequenced in a study of T-cell reconstitution after alpha-beta-depleted transplantation in children. Molecular barcoding with unique molecular identifiers was used for the TCRbeta library. TCRdb redid the calling of the PCR reads with MiXCR, one entry per CDR3 protein. Of some 200,000 distinct CDR3 sequences listed, around 8.4% are singletons. The sequencing here drew on PBMCs, mostly from graft donor cells, taken 360 days after TCRalphabeta/CD19-depleted stem cell transplant. Source of these receptors: a male patient between 2 and 10 years old who had a stem cell transplant for acute myeloid leukemia, so the T cells may come from the graft donor.

The table lists this clonotype with a few counts. This sequence joins TRBV6-5 and TRBJ2-1; 8 bases agree with TRBD2. The CDR3 length is 17 residues. The germline gives CDR1 MNHEY, CDR2 SVGAGI. The junction had 9 bases not matched to a gene; V was cut back by 2 bases and J by 3 bases. The CDR3 is CASSYRPGGANYNEQFF. Here the CDR3 DNA reads TGTGCCAGCAGTTACAGGCCGGGGGGGGCCAACTACAATGAGCAGTTCTTC.

V is TRBV27 and J is TRBJ2-5; the D is unclear. V dropped 8 bases and J dropped 5 bases, with 15 bases sitting between them. CDR1 MNHEY and CDR2 SMNVEV come from the germline V gene (reference sequence). The CDR3 consists of 13 residues. CDR3 region: CASARVGSETQYF. The CDR3 DNA is TGTGCCAGCGCTCGGGTCGGAAGTGAGACCCAGTACTTC.

The sample holds a few counts of this clonotype. The chain recombines TRBV7-6 with TRBJ2-1; D gene ambiguous. The CDR3 sequence is 12 residues long. V dropped 5 bases and J dropped 8 bases, with 10 bases sitting between them. CDR1 and CDR2 (germline): SGHVS, FNYEAQ. The CDR3 reads CASSHLQDEQFF. The CDR3 nucleotides are TGTGCCAGCAGCCATCTCCAGGATGAGCAGTTCTTC. Filled out from reference TRBV7-6 and TRBJ2-1, the complete variable domain reads GAGVSQSPRYKVTKRGQDVALRCDPISGHVSLYWYRQALGQGPEFLTYFNYEAQQDKSGLPNDRFSAERPEGSISTLTIQRTEQRDSAMYRCASSHLQDEQFFGPGTRLTVL.

This sequence joins TRBV12-3 or TRBV12-4 and TRBJ2-5, with D tentatively TRBD1 (6 bases). The CDR3 contains 15 residues. The V and J ends lost 5 bases and 4 bases respectively, with 17 bases between them. CDR3 DNA: TGTGCCAGCAGTCCCACCGACAGGTCAGGAGAGACCCAGTACTTC. The encoded protein is CASSPTDRSGETQYF.

This clonotype was counted only a few times. CDR3 in amino acids: CASGDMYNEQFF. The CDR3 nucleotides read TGTGCCAGCGGGGACATGTACAATGAGCAGTTCTTC. The gene calls are TRBV2 and TRBJ2-1; D is perhaps TRBD1 (6 bases). The CDR3 has 12 amino acids. Looked up from germline, CDR1 is SNHLY and CDR2 is FYNNEI. Trimming stripped 8 bases from V and 4 bases from J, with 9 bases between.

The rearrangement joins TRBV5-1 to TRBJ2-5, with 8 nucleotides matching TRBD1. The CDR3 sequence is 15 residues long. In germline, CDR1 is SGHRS, CDR2 YFSETQ. After removal of 1 base from V and 4 bases from J, the junction contained 6 bases not matched to a gene. CDR3 bases: TGCGCCAGCAGCTTGACGGGACAGGTGGGAGAGACCCAGTACTTC. This codes for CASSLTGQVGETQYF.

The chain carries TRBV29-1 and TRBJ2-2; D not certain. The CDR3 extends over 14 amino acids. Trimming cost V 4 bases and J 1 base, with 10 bases left between them. The germline V gene has CDR1 SQVTM and CDR2 ANQGSEA. For the CDR3, the DNA is TGCAGCGTTGCCGAGCTTTTGAACACCGGGGAGCTGTTTTTT. The encoded protein is CSVAELLNTGELFF.

This clonotype was picked up many times. J is TRBJ2-7 and V is TRBV5-1, with 10 bases that match TRBD2. V shed 3 bases and J 0 bases; nucleotides not matched to a gene: 9. The CDR3 sequence is 17 residues long. CDR1 is SGHRS, CDR2 YFSETQ, per germline. CDR3 amino acids: CASSSGGLAGVSYEQYF. Written as DNA, the CDR3 is TGCGCCAGCAGCTCGGGAGGTCTAGCGGGGGTCTCCTACGAGCAGTACTTC.

This clonotype was detected only a few times. The chain couples TRBV9 to TRBJ1-1, with D unclear. Germline assignment: CDR1 SGDLS and CDR2 YYNGEE. The CDR3 is made up of 13 amino acids. V dropped 2 bases and J dropped 6 bases, with 11 bases sitting between them. CDR3: CASSVSEEAEAFF. CDR3 DNA: TGTGCCAGCAGCGTGTCTGAGGAGGCTGAAGCTTTCTTT.

The table lists this clonotype with a few counts. J is TRBJ1-3 and V is TRBV12-3 or TRBV12-4; D unresolved. This CDR3 region has 14 residues. The V and J ends lost 3 bases and 5 bases respectively, with 11 bases between them. CDR3 sequence (DNA): TGTGCCAGCAGTTTCCCGGCCAGGAGAAACACCATATATTTT. It translates to CASSFPARRNTIYF.

The chain joins TRBV11-2 to TRBJ1-2; 7 bases fit TRBD1. The junction had 6 bases not matched to a gene; V was cut back by 4 bases and J by 4 bases. The CDR3 runs to 14 residues. The V gene's germline CDR1 is SGHAT and CDR2 FQNNGV. CDR3 in DNA: TGTGCCAGCAGCTCGTTGACAGGGACCTATGGCTACACCTTC. Translating gives CASSSLTGTYGYTF.

In this sample, this clonotype turned up many times. This chain links TRBV29-1 with TRBJ2-5; the D gene is possibly TRBD2 (6 bases). CDR1 and CDR2 (germline): SQVTM, ANQGSEA. Trimming took off 5 bases at V and 5 bases at J, with 12 bases between the two ends. The CDR3 consists of 12 residues. The CDR3 is CSVPRAGETQYF. CDR3 coding DNA: TGCAGCGTTCCCAGGGCGGGGGAGACCCAGTACTTC.

The chain combines TRBV18 with TRBJ1-1; no firm D call. Germline V gene lookup returns CDR1 KGHSH and CDR2 LQKENI. This CDR3 spans 14 amino acids. V was shortened by 1 base and J by 3 bases, with 9 bases between the two germline ends. CDR3 amino acids: CASSPQGPDTEAFF. The CDR3 region has the DNA TGTGCCAGCTCACCACAGGGCCCAGACACTGAAGCTTTCTTT.

This rearrangement joins TRBV5-1 to TRBJ2-2; D may correspond to TRBD1 or TRBD2 (5 bases each). Trimming pared 5 bases from V and 5 bases from J, leaving 13 bases between. Germline lookup yields CDR1 SGHRS and CDR2 YFSETQ. CDR3 length: 14 amino acids. CDR3 region: CASRPGRRTGELFF. DNA for the CDR3: TGCGCCAGCAGACCGGGGCGCAGGACCGGGGAGCTGTTTTTT.

This clonotype showed up many times. This chain links TRBV10-3 with TRBJ2-1; D unclear. The CDR3 length is 15 residues. Germline CDR1 ENHRY, CDR2 SYGVKD. Trimming removed 2 bases at V and 0 bases at J, with 8 bases between. This CDR3 reads CAISEAESSYNEQFF. CDR3 nucleotide sequence: TGTGCCATCAGTGAGGCGGAAAGCTCCTACAATGAGCAGTTCTTC.

This clonotype has a count of ten or more. The rearrangement links TRBV20-1 to TRBJ1-2; D is undetermined. The germline V gene encodes CDR1 DFQATT and CDR2 SNEGSKA (reference sequence). The CDR3 is made up of 14 amino acids. Trimming pared 4 bases from V and 8 bases from J, leaving 20 bases between. CDR3 nucleotide sequence: TGCAGTGCTACCCCCGGGGAGTCCGGGCGGGGCTACACCTTC. Translated: CSATPGESGRGYTF.

In this sample, this clonotype turned up many times. J is TRBJ1-1 and V is TRBV12-3 or TRBV12-4; unclear D gene. This CDR3 region has 14 residues. The V and J ends lost 7 bases and 0 bases respectively, with 12 bases between them. CDR3 DNA: TGTGCCAGCACCAAGAACATTTTGAACACTGAAGCTTTCTTT. Protein product: CASTKNILNTEAFF.

The chain carries TRBV19 and TRBJ1-6, with no clear D. This CDR3 comprises 16 residues. V was cut by 5 bases and J by 0 bases, with 11 bases left in between. The V gene's germline CDR1 is LNHDA and CDR2 SQIVND (reference sequence). The chain's CDR3 is CASSPASSSYNSPLHF. CDR3 bases: TGTGCCAGTAGTCCGGCGTCGAGCTCCTATAATTCACCCCTCCACTTT.

The chain links TRBV20-1 to TRBJ2-2, with 8 positions matching TRBD1. V shed 6 bases and J 1 base; nucleotides not matched to a gene: 4. The CDR3 is 14 residues long. From germline, CDR1 is DFQATT and CDR2 SNEGSKA (reference sequence). The CDR3 DNA is TGCAGTGCAACCGGGACAGGGAACACCGGGGAGCTGTTTTTT. The encoded protein is CSATGTGNTGELFF.

CDR3 region: CSVVGQNTGELFF. Written as DNA, the CDR3 is TGCAGCGTTGTCGGACAGAACACCGGGGAGCTGTTTTTT. The V and J genes are TRBV29-1 and TRBJ2-2; D possibly corresponds to TRBD1 (5 bases). V lost 4 bases to trimming and J lost 1 base, with 7 bases between them. CDR1 and CDR2 (germline): SQVTM, ANQGSEA. There are 13 residues in the CDR3.

V and J are TRBV20-1 and TRBJ2-5, with D perhaps matching TRBD1 (6 bases). CDR1 and CDR2 from the germline V gene are DFQATT and SNEGSKA (reference sequence). The ends were cut back, 5 bases at V and 2 bases at J, with 15 bases in the middle. The CDR3 runs to 14 residues. CDR3 sequence: CSASPTGLQETQYF. CDR3 in DNA: TGCAGTGCTTCCCCGACAGGCCTTCAAGAGACCCAGTACTTC.

The sample holds many counts of this clonotype. This sequence joins TRBV29-1 and TRBJ1-1; 7 nucleotides align to TRBD1. J lost 3 bases, V lost 2 bases, and 6 bases had no gene match. The CDR3 contains 14 residues. Per germline, CDR1 SQVTM and CDR2 ANQGSEA. CDR3 coding DNA: TGCAGCGTTGAACGGGCAGGGGGTTACACTGAAGCTTTCTTT. It encodes CSVERAGGYTEAFF.

This clonotype was counted many times. This chain links TRBV12-3 or TRBV12-4 with TRBJ2-5; TRBD1 matches 8 bases. The CDR3 spans 15 residues. The junction had 8 bases not matched to a gene; V was cut back by 5 bases and J by 3 bases. CDR3 sequence: CASSPWTGRKETQYF. The CDR3 DNA is TGTGCCAGCAGTCCCTGGACAGGGAGGAAAGAGACCCAGTACTTC.

The genes are TRBV27 and TRBJ2-5, with TRBD2 matching over 9 bases. V was pared by 3 bases and J by 5 bases, with 19 bases of the junction left unmatched. The CDR3 is 19 amino acids. Germline loops: CDR1 MNHEY, CDR2 SMNVEV (reference sequence). The CDR3 nucleotides read TGTGCCAGCAGTTTCTACCCCACTAGTAGCGGGGGCTCTTGGGAGACCCAGTACTTC. Protein: CASSFYPTSSGGSWETQYF.

V usage is TRBV19 and J usage is TRBJ2-7, with D possibly being TRBD1 (6 bases). V was pared by 1 base and J by 4 bases, with 8 bases between. Germline CDR1 is LNHDA and CDR2 is SQIVND (reference sequence). The CDR3 totals 13 residues. The CDR3 DNA follows: TGTGCCAGTAGTATAGGGGACAAGTACGAGCAGTACTTC. It translates to CASSIGDKYEQYF. Variable domain in full (rest from reference TRBV19 and TRBJ2-7): DGGITQSPKYLFRKEGQNVTLSCEQNLNHDAMYWYRQDPGQGLRLIYYSQIVNDFQKGDIAEGYSVSREKKESFPLTVTSAQKNPTAFYLCASSIGDKYEQYFGPGTRLTVT.

This clonotype was observed at least ten times. The chain has TRBV5-1 and TRBJ1-3; no clear D gene. The germline V and J ends were trimmed by 5 bases and 0 bases, with 12 bases remaining between them. This CDR3 has 15 amino acids. Germline V gives CDR1 SGHRS, CDR2 YFSETQ. For the CDR3, the DNA is TGCGCCAGCAGTGTGGGTTTCAGCTCTGGAAACACCATATATTTT. Translating it yields CASSVGFSSGNTIYF. Based on the CDR3 plus reference TRBV5-1 and TRBJ1-3, the full variable domain is KAGVTQTPRYLIKTRGQQVTLSCSPISGHRSVSWYQQTPGQGLQFLFEYFSETQRNKGNFPGRFSGRQFSNSRSEMNVSTLELGDSALYLCASSVGFSSGNTIYFGEGSWLTVV.